The TCR beta chain under discussion was sequenced for a study of cytotoxic CD8 clonotypes in ibrutinib-treated CLL. Study-level information: The cohort had about a dozen relapsed/refractory and around 14 treatment-naive patients, around 18 IGHV unmutated.

This clone has a handful of counts. Profiling relied on immunoSEQ multiplex PCR, and the TCRdb table lists in-frame clones only, not all of them. This sample carries 65,000 to 90,000 clones, roughly 85% of them seen once, and the ten largest clones take 35% to 45%. Trimming removed 4 bases at V and 1 base at J, with 16 bases between. Looked up from germline, CDR1 is SEHNR and CDR2 is FQNEAQ (reference sequence). CDR3 length: 16 amino acids. The clonotype originates from a human donor with chronic lymphocytic leukemia. The sequenced sample was PBMCs, obtained after 24 months of ibrutinib treatment. The rearrangement joins TRBV7-9 to TRBJ2-5; D perhaps matches TRBD1 (5 bases). The CDR3 DNA follows: TGTGCCAGCAGCTACCCCTTCGACAGCCCCCAAGAGACCCAGTACTTC. Translation: CASSYPFDSPQETQYF.